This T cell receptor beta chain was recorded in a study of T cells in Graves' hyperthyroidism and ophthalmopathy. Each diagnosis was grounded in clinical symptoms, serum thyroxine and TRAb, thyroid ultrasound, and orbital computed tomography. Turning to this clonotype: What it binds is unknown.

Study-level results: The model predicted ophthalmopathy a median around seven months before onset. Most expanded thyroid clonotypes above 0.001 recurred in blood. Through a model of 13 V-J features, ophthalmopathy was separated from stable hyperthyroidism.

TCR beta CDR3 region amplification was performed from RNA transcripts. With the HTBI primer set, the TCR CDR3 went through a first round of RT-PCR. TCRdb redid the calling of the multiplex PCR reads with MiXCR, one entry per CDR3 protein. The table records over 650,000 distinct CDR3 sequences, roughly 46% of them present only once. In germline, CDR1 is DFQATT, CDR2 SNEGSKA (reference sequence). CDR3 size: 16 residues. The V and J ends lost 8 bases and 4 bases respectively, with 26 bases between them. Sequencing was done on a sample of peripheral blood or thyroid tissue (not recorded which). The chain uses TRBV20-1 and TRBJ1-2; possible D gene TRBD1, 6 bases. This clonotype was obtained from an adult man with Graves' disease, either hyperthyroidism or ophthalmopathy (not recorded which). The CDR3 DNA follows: TGCAGTCTTCAAACCGGGACACGGGGAGGTAGCTATGGCTACACCTTC. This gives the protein CSLQTGTRGGSYGYTF.